This note documents a single T cell receptor (beta chain) sequence. Its specificity is unknown. The data were obtained in a study of yellow fever vaccine responses in identical twins. Study conclusions and caveats: After vaccination, twins' T cell response reportedly seemed partly convergent, partly personalized.

The germline CDR1 and CDR2 sequences are LNHDA and SQIVND (reference sequence). This CDR3 comprises 18 residues. V trimming: 3 bases; J trimming: 4 bases; junction bases outside the gene matches: 11. Each CDR3 protein gets one entry after TCRdb re-called the RT-PCR reads with MiXCR. The table includes about 9,000 distinct CDR3 sequences, over 70% detected once. The sequence derives from a woman aged 18-29 years who received the yellow fever vaccine. The sample consisted of T cells from blood (PBMCs), unsorted or a sorted subset (not recorded which), taken before or after yellow fever vaccination (not recorded which). The rearrangement links TRBV19 to TRBJ2-3; 12 bases map to TRBD2. The CDR3 coding sequence is TGTGCCAGTAGTATTGGGCTAGCGGGGGGGTTGAGGGCAGATACGCAGTATTTT. Encoded protein: CASSIGLAGGLRADTQYF.